These 32 T cell receptor beta chains share one sample of origin, sequenced in a study of blood T cell repertoires in COVID-19. Profiling relied on immunoSEQ multiplex PCR, and the TCRdb table lists in-frame clones only, not all of them. Of about 90,000 clones listed, 80% to 85% are singletons. The sequenced sample was peripheral blood. The origin of the receptors is a man between 60 and 70 years old with acute or convalescent COVID-19.

This CDR3 reads CASSQGPSSYEQYF. CDR3 sequence (DNA): TGTGCCAGCTCCCAGGGCCCGAGCTCCTACGAGCAGTACTTC. V gene TRBV18 combines with J gene TRBJ2-7; D is possibly TRBD1 (5 bases). This CDR3 is built from 14 residues. Trimming shortened V by 6 bases and J by 0 bases, and 12 bases separated the two germline ends. Germline-derived CDR1 and CDR2 are KGHSH and LQKENI. Based on the CDR3 plus reference TRBV18 and TRBJ2-7, the full variable domain is NAGVMQNPRHLVRRRGQEARLRCSPMKGHSHVYWYRQLPEEGLKFMVYLQKENIIDESGMPKERFSAEFPKEGPSILRIQQVVRGDSAAYFCASSQGPSSYEQYFGPGTRLTVT.

V gene TRBV5-6 combines with J gene TRBJ1-2; 7 bases line up with TRBD1. This CDR3 has 15 amino acids. With 1 base clipped from V and 7 bases from J, the junction kept 10 bases outside the gene matches. Germline CDR1 reads SGHDT; CDR2 reads YYEEEE. The CDR3 DNA sequence: TGTGCCAGCAGCTTGTGGGAGACAGGGTATGTTGGCTACACCTTC. Its translation: CASSLWETGYVGYTF.

The rearrangement links TRBV19 to TRBJ2-7; possible D gene TRBD2, 6 bases. Germline loops: CDR1 LNHDA, CDR2 SQIVND (reference sequence). Trimming took 3 bases from V and 2 from J, leaving 8 bases between them. CDR3 length: 13 residues. The CDR3 nucleotides read TGTGCCAGTAGTATCCCGGGGGCCTACGAGCAGTACTTC. Its translation: CASSIPGAYEQYF.

The chain employs TRBV19 and TRBJ2-7; TRBD1 matches 9 bases. J lost 1 base, V lost 6 bases, and 7 bases had no gene match. The CDR3 has 15 amino acids. Germline assignment: CDR1 LNHDA and CDR2 SQIVND (reference sequence). The CDR3 nucleotides are TGTGCCAGTAGGACGACAGGGGGAGGGTCCTACGAGCAGTACTTC. Translated: CASRTTGGGSYEQYF.

V gene TRBV3-1 (or the pseudogene TRBV3-2) combines with J gene TRBJ1-1, with 10 bases that match TRBD1. CDR3 size: 14 residues. The V segment lost 6 bases and the J segment 6 bases; nucleotides outside the gene matches: 7. Germline loops: CDR1 LGHDT, CDR2 YNNKEL (reference sequence). The CDR3 region has the DNA TGTGCCAGCAGTAGACAGGGGGCGGGCGCTGAAGCTTTCTTT. It yields the protein CASSRQGAGAEAFF.

The chain carries TRBV2 and TRBJ2-2; TRBD1 agrees at 8 bases. This CDR3 has 14 amino acids. The J segment lost 7 bases and the V segment lost 5 bases, leaving 6 bases of the junction unmatched. Looked up from germline, CDR1 is SNHLY and CDR2 is FYNNEI. CDR3 region: CASSWDRRGGELFF. The CDR3 region has the DNA TGTGCCAGCAGTTGGGACAGGCGGGGCGGGGAGCTGTTTTTT.

This rearrangement joins TRBV27 to TRBJ2-3; 9 nucleotides line up with TRBD2. The CDR3 consists of 16 residues. J was trimmed by 6 bases and V by 3 bases; bases with no gene match: 10. The germline V gene encodes CDR1 MNHEY and CDR2 SMNVEV (reference sequence). CDR3 sequence: CASSFHGAGGYDTQYF. The CDR3 DNA reads as TGTGCCAGCAGTTTTCACGGGGCGGGGGGGTACGATACGCAGTATTTT.

This rearrangement joins TRBV19 to TRBJ2-2, with a tentative D call TRBD1 (6 bases). V was shortened by 11 bases and J by 2 bases, with 18 bases between the two germline ends. This CDR3 contains 15 residues. Germline V gene sequence: CDR1 LNHDA, CDR2 SQIVND (reference sequence). The CDR3 sequence: CACSPGGLNTGELFF. The DNA for the CDR3 is TGTGCCTGTTCTCCTGGGGGCCTAAACACCGGGGAGCTGTTTTTT. The full variable domain, with the rest looked up from reference TRBV19 and TRBJ2-2, is DGGITQSPKYLFRKEGQNVTLSCEQNLNHDAMYWYRQDPGQGLRLIYYSQIVNDFQKGDIAEGYSVSREKKESFPLTVTSAQKNPTAFYLCACSPGGLNTGELFFGEGSRLTVL.

The chain couples TRBV11-2 to TRBJ1-6; 11 bases fit TRBD1. The CDR3 has 15 residues. V lost 2 bases, J lost 8 bases, and 2 bases stayed unmatched. The V gene's germline CDR1 is SGHAT and CDR2 FQNNGV. The CDR3 is CASSLWGQGDSPLHF. The DNA of the CDR3 is TGTGCCAGCAGCTTATGGGGACAGGGGGATTCACCCCTCCACTTT.

This clone has a single count. The rearrangement joins TRBV11-2 to TRBJ1-3, with D unclear. The CDR3 covers 12 residues. Trimming shortened V by 1 base and J by 5 bases, and 3 bases separated the two germline ends. CDR1 and CDR2 (germline): SGHAT, FQNNGV. The DNA of the CDR3 is TGTGCCAGCAGCTTAGTTAGAAACACCATATATTTT. Translated: CASSLVRNTIYF.

The V call is TRBV18, the J call TRBJ1-1; D might be TRBD1 (5 bases). This CDR3 is built from 12 residues. V shed 7 bases and J shed 0 bases, with 6 bases lying between them. The germline V gene encodes CDR1 KGHSH and CDR2 LQKENI. CDR3 bases: TGTGCCAGCTTAGGGGTGAACACTGAAGCTTTCTTT. Protein product: CASLGVNTEAFF. The variable domain in full, with the rest retrieved from reference TRBV18 and TRBJ1-1, is NAGVMQNPRHLVRRRGQEARLRCSPMKGHSHVYWYRQLPEEGLKFMVYLQKENIIDESGMPKERFSAEFPKEGPSILRIQQVVRGDSAAYFCASLGVNTEAFFGQGTRLTVV.

The DNA for the CDR3 is TGTGCCAGCAGCCCTCGGACAAATCCTGGAAACACCATATATTTT. Amino acids: CASSPRTNPGNTIYF. The chain is built from TRBV3-1 (or the pseudogene TRBV3-2) and TRBJ1-3; a weak D match, TRBD1 (5 bases). V was pared by 4 bases and J by 2 bases, with 12 bases between. CDR1 and CDR2 (germline): LGHDT, YNNKEL (reference sequence). The CDR3 sequence is 15 residues long.

The V call is TRBV5-4, the J call TRBJ1-2; maybe TRBD1 (5 bases). V was trimmed by 2 bases and J by 4 bases, leaving 18 bases between them. This CDR3 region has 16 residues. The germline V gene encodes CDR1 SGHNT and CDR2 YYREEE (reference sequence). The CDR3: CASSFRGTEIFYGYTF. In nucleotides, the CDR3 is TGTGCCAGCAGCTTCCGCGGGACCGAGATTTTCTATGGCTACACCTTC. Together with reference TRBV5-4 and TRBJ1-2, the CDR3 gives the full variable domain: ETGVTQSPTHLIKTRGQQVTLRCSSQSGHNTVSWYQQALGQGPQFIFQYYREEENGRGNFPPRFSGLQFPNYSSELNVNALELDDSALYLCASSFRGTEIFYGYTFGSGTRLTVV.

The chain carries TRBV19 and TRBJ1-1; 7 positions match TRBD1. This CDR3 spans 15 amino acids. The trim removed 10 bases at V and 5 bases at J, leaving 16 bases unmatched. Germline lookup yields CDR1 LNHDA and CDR2 SQIVND (reference sequence). CDR3 bases: TGTGCCACCAGAAGCCGGTTAGGGGGCGAAACTGAAGCTTTCTTT. Translated: CATRSRLGGETEAFF.

As DNA, the CDR3 is TGTGCCAGCAGCTTGGCCGGGGACAATGAGCAGTTCTTC. Protein sequence: CASSLAGDNEQFF. V and J are TRBV5-4 and TRBJ2-1, with D perhaps matching TRBD2 (5 bases). The CDR3 runs to 13 residues. Germline assignment: CDR1 SGHNT and CDR2 YYREEE (reference sequence). V was clipped by 0 bases and J by 5 bases, with 6 bases between them.

This clone was detected once. The rearrangement joins TRBV2 to TRBJ1-2; D call uncertain. The CDR3 length is 11 residues. Germline CDR1 SNHLY, CDR2 FYNNEI. Deletions cut 6 bases from V and 2 bases from J, with 4 bases between. The CDR3 DNA reads as TGTGCCAGCAGCGGGAACTATGGCTACACCTTC. Its translation: CASSGNYGYTF.

The chain recombines TRBV4-3 with TRBJ1-1; D unresolved. V gave up 1 base and J gave up 3 bases, with 9 bases separating them. The CDR3 consists of 14 residues. Germline loops: CDR1 LGHNA, CDR2 YSLEER. CDR3 DNA: TGCGCCAGCAGCCAAGCTAACGGGTACACTGAAGCTTTCTTT. This translates into CASSQANGYTEAFF.

The chain carries TRBV18 and TRBJ2-7; D is possibly TRBD1 (6 bases). The CDR3 runs 15 residues. Trimming removed 4 bases at V and 5 bases at J, with 18 bases between. Germline CDR1 reads KGHSH; CDR2 reads LQKENI. The CDR3 nucleotides read TGTGCCAGCTCACAAGGGGCCAGGGGAGTGCACGAGCAGTACTTC. It codes for CASSQGARGVHEQYF.

This chain connects TRBV30 to TRBJ2-3; D possibly corresponds to TRBD1 (6 bases). The CDR3 is 13 amino acids. V shed 3 bases and J shed 4 bases, with 11 bases lying between them. The germline gives CDR1 GTSNPN, CDR2 SVGIG (reference sequence). In DNA, the CDR3 is TGTGCCTGGAGCGAAACAGGGTCAGATACGCAGTATTTT. Protein product: CAWSETGSDTQYF.

The chain has TRBV12-3 or TRBV12-4 and TRBJ1-2; D gene ambiguous. V lost 1 base to trimming and J lost 6 bases, with 9 bases between them. CDR3 length equals 13 residues. The CDR3 loop reads CASSLGGSDGYTF. As DNA, the CDR3 is TGTGCCAGCAGTTTAGGCGGAAGTGATGGCTACACCTTC.

The DNA of the CDR3 is TGTGCCAGCAGAGGGAGGGGGGAAGATACGCAGTATTTT. It encodes CASRGRGEDTQYF. The gene calls are TRBV12-3 or TRBV12-4 and TRBJ2-3; a weak D match, TRBD2 (7 bases). The germline V and J ends were trimmed by 6 bases and 5 bases, with 12 bases remaining between them. The CDR3 is 13 residues long.

J is TRBJ1-5 and V is TRBV10-3; 8 bases agree with TRBD1. This CDR3 spans 14 amino acids. Germline V gene sequence: CDR1 ENHRY, CDR2 SYGVKD. After removal of 6 bases from V and 5 bases from J, the junction contained 6 bases not matched to a gene. DNA of the CDR3: TGTGCCATCAGCTCGGGACAGGCTTATCAGCCCCAGCATTTT. Amino acid sequence: CAISSGQAYQPQHF.

The chain carries TRBV3-1 (or the pseudogene TRBV3-2) and TRBJ1-1, with 7 bases identical to TRBD1. The length of the CDR3 is 15 residues. Germline CDR1 is LGHDT and CDR2 is YNNKEL (reference sequence). V shed 8 bases, J shed 4 bases, and the junction held 13 bases outside the gene matches. CDR3 region: CASGPLSGGITEAFF. CDR3 DNA: TGTGCCAGCGGCCCCTTGTCAGGGGGAATCACTGAAGCTTTCTTT.

This rearrangement joins TRBV11-2 to TRBJ2-3; 13 bases are a match to TRBD2. V shed 4 bases, J shed 8 bases, and the junction held 6 bases outside the gene matches. Per germline, CDR1 SGHAT and CDR2 FQNNGV. The CDR3 is made up of 15 amino acids. In nucleotides, the CDR3 is TGTGCCAGCAGCTCTACTAGCGGGGGGGCGGGTACGCAGTATTTT. This encodes CASSSTSGGAGTQYF. Drawing the rest from reference TRBV11-2 and TRBJ2-3, the complete variable domain is EAGVAQSPRYKIIEKRQSVAFWCNPISGHATLYWYQQILGQGPKLLIQFQNNGVVDDSQLPKDRFSAERLKGVDSTLKIQPAKLEDSAVYLCASSSTSGGAGTQYFGPGTRLTVL.

This clone turned up a few times. The chain recombines TRBV3-1 (or the pseudogene TRBV3-2) with TRBJ1-1, with D possibly being TRBD1 (6 bases). The ends were cut back, 6 bases at V and 11 bases at J, with 13 bases in the middle. This CDR3 region has 11 residues. Germline V gives CDR1 LGHDT, CDR2 YNNKEL (reference sequence). The chain's CDR3 is CASRGQFVAFF. The CDR3 coding sequence is TGTGCCAGCAGAGGACAGTTTGTGGCTTTCTTT.

The chain couples TRBV29-1 to TRBJ2-5; unclear D gene. V was shortened by 0 bases and J by 5 bases, with 13 bases between the two germline ends. In germline, CDR1 is SQVTM, CDR2 ANQGSEA. The CDR3 totals 14 residues. The CDR3 DNA follows: TGCAGCGTTGAAGATGGATTCTTCGGGGAGACCCAGTACTTC. Translating it yields CSVEDGFFGETQYF.

This clone appeared once. The chain carries TRBV13 and TRBJ2-1; 9 bases map to TRBD1. Germline trimming cut 3 bases from V and 9 bases from J; bases unmatched to any gene: 12. In germline, CDR1 is PRHDT, CDR2 FYEKMQ (reference sequence). CDR3 size: 16 residues. The CDR3 nucleotides are TGTGCCAGCAGCTTGTTTGGGGACAGGGATTCCACTGAGCAGTTCTTC. Translated, it gives CASSLFGDRDSTEQFF.

The J gene is TRBJ1-1, the V gene TRBV5-1; 7 bases fit TRBD1. V was pared by 4 bases and J by 10 bases, with 10 bases of the junction left unmatched. This CDR3 is 13 amino acids long. The germline CDR1 and CDR2 sequences are SGHRS and YFSETQ. As DNA, the CDR3 is TGCGCCAGCAGCGCTCTACAACAGGGGAGAGCTTTCTTT. Translating it yields CASSALQQGRAFF. The full variable domain, rest sourced from reference TRBV5-1 and TRBJ1-1, is KAGVTQTPRYLIKTRGQQVTLSCSPISGHRSVSWYQQTPGQGLQFLFEYFSETQRNKGNFPGRFSGRQFSNSRSEMNVSTLELGDSALYLCASSALQQGRAFFGQGTRLTVV.

This clone was recorded once. The CDR3 reads CASSMRQGVDEQFF. CDR3 nucleotide sequence: TGTGCCAGTAGTATGAGACAGGGTGTCGATGAGCAGTTCTTC. The chain uses TRBV19 and TRBJ2-1, with 7 bases fitting TRBD1. There are 14 residues in the CDR3. V shed 3 bases, J shed 8 bases, and the junction held 7 bases outside the gene matches. Germline V gene sequence: CDR1 LNHDA, CDR2 SQIVND (reference sequence). Supplemented by reference TRBV19 and TRBJ2-1, the full variable domain reads DGGITQSPKYLFRKEGQNVTLSCEQNLNHDAMYWYRQDPGQGLRLIYYSQIVNDFQKGDIAEGYSVSREKKESFPLTVTSAQKNPTAFYLCASSMRQGVDEQFFGPGTRLTVL.

The rearrangement joins TRBV4-1 to TRBJ1-1, with D possibly TRBD1 on 6 matching bases. Germline loops: CDR1 MGHRA, CDR2 YSYEKL. Trimming took 3 bases from V and 5 from J, leaving 13 bases between them. The CDR3 is 14 amino acids. DNA for the CDR3: TGCGCCAGCAGCCAGCCAAAAAGGGGGACTGAAGCTTTCTTT. Residues: CASSQPKRGTEAFF.

The chain has TRBV9 and TRBJ2-2; weak D call: TRBD1 (5 bases). V lost 3 bases, J lost 0 bases, and 12 bases lay in between. CDR1 and CDR2 (germline): SGDLS, YYNGEE. The CDR3 covers 16 residues. The DNA of the CDR3 is TGTGCCAGCAGCGGGTTCAGGGCACCGAACACCGGGGAGCTGTTTTTT. Translating gives CASSGFRAPNTGELFF. Full variable domain (remainder filled in from reference TRBV9 and TRBJ2-2): DSGVTQTPKHLITATGQRVTLRCSPRSGDLSVYWYQQSLDQGLQFLIQYYNGEERAKGNILERFSAQQFPDLHSELNLSSLELGDSALYFCASSGFRAPNTGELFFGEGSRLTVL.

This clone has only one observation. The chain's CDR3 is CASSPLENNYGYTF. The CDR3 DNA sequence: TGTGCCAGCAGTCCCCTCGAGAACAACTATGGCTACACCTTC. The chain uses TRBV27 and TRBJ1-2, with D uncertain. CDR1 and CDR2 (germline): MNHEY, SMNVEV (reference sequence). The V end was cut by 5 bases, the J end by 2 bases, with 12 bases between. There are 14 residues in the CDR3.